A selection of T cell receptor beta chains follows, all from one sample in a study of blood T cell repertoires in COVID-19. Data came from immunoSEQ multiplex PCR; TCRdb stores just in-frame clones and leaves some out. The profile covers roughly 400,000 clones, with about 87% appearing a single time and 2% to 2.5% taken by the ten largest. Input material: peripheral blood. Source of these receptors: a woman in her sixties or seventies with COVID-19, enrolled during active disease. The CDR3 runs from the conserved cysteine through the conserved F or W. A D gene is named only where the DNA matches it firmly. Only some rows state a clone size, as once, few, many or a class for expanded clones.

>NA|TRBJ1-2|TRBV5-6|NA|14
CASSFRAGARGYTF
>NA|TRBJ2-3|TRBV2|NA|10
CASNEDTQYF
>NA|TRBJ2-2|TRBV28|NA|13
CASSRVGAGELFF
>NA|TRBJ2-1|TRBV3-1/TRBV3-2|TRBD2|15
CASSQRGGRINEQFF
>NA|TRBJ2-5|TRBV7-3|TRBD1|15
CASSIRRGPGETQYF
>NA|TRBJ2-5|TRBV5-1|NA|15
CASRPVPGVQETQYF
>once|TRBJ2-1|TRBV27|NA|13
CASSLSLDNEQFF
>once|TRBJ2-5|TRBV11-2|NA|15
CASSLDRGLQETQYF
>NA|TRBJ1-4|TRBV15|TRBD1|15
CATSSPGTEREKLFF
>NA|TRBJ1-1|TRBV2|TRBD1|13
CASRDRVHTEAFF
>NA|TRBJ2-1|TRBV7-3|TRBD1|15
CASSLQGNSYNEQFF
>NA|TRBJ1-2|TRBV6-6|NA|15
CASSYSSGPNYGYTF
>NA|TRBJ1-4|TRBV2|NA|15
CASQALVATNEKLFF
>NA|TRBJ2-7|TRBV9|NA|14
CASSAPQSSYEQYF
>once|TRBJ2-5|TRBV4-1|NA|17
CASSRDPGARGQETQYF
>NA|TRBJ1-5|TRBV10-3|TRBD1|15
CAISPTGQGNQPQHF
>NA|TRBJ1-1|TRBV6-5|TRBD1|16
CASSYRTMDRRSEAFF
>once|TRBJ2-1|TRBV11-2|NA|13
CASSISRYNEQFF
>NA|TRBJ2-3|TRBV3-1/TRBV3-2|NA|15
CASSQGTPSTDTQYF
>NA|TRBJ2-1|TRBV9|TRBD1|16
CASSDGTGYFYNEQFF
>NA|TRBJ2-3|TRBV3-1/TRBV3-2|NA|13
CTHTALALDTQYF
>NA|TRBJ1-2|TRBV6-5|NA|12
CASSLQGRGYTF
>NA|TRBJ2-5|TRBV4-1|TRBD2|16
CASSPGLAGGRETQYF
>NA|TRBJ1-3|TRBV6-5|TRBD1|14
CASKEGGTGNTIYF
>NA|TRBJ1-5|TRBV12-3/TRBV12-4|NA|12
CASSLANPPQHF
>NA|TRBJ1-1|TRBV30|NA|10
CAGGSTEAFF
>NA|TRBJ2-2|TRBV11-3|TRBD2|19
CASSLDSSGGSGRTGELFF
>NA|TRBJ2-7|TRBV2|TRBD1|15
CASSSGQGIRYEQYF
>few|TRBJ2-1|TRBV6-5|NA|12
CASSPTSSWQFF
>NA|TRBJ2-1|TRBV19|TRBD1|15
CASSIDWGQGNEQFF
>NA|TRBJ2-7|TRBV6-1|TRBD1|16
CASSAYSGGSLSEQYF
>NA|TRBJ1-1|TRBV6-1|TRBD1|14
CASSDVGQGRWAFF
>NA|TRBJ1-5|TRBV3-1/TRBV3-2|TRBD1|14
CASSLRQGVQPQHF
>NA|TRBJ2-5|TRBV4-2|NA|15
CASSQEGGTPETQYF
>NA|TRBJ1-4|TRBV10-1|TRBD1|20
CATREGARKGKDATNEKLFF